This TCR beta chain comes out of a study of OX40 agonist ivuxolimab in advanced cancers. Overall study: Treatment of patients was with ivuxolimab, an agonistic anti-OX40 (CD134) antibody. Study results and caveats: Among the lowest peripheral clonal expansion occurred in 0.1-3.0 mg/kg partial responders. The antigens recognized by the expanded peripheral T cells, that is their antigen specificity, were not determined.

Germline values: CDR1 MGHRA, CDR2 YSYEKL. This CDR3 contains 13 residues. Method: immunoSEQ multiplex PCR; TCRdb's copy keeps in-frame clones and lacks some. The sample yields 9,800 or so clones, 70% to 90% seen once. On this clone: Its antigen is unknown.

The TCR originated in an adult with an advanced solid tumor such as melanoma, head and neck, liver or kidney cancer. The rearrangement links TRBV4-1 to TRBJ2-5; D not resolved. The J call is in doubt because the DNA end fits TRBJ2-7 better. The sample here was CD4+ or CD8+ T cells sorted from blood, taken in a trial of the OX40 agonist ivuxolimab. CDR3 nucleotide sequence: TGCGCCAGCAGCCTTTCGCCCGAAGCCGAGCAGTACTTC. Translating it yields CASSLSPEAEQYF.